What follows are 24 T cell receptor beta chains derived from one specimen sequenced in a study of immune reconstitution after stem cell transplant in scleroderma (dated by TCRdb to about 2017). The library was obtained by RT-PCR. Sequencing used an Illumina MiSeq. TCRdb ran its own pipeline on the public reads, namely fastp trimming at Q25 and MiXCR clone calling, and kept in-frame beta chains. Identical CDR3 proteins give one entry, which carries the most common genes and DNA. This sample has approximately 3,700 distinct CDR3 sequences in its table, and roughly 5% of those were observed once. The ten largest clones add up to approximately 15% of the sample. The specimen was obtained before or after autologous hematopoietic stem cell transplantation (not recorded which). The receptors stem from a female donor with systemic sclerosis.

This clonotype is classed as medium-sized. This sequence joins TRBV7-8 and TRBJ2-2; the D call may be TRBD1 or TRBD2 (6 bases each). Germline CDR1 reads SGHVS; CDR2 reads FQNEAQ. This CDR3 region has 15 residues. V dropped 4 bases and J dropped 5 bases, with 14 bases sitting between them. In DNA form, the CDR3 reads TGTGCCAGCAGCTCTTGGGGGGCATGGACCGGGGAGCTGTTTTTT. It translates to CASSSWGAWTGELFF. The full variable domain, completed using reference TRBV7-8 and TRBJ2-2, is GAGVSQSPRYKVAKRGQDVALRCDPISGHVSLFWYQQALGQGPEFLTYFQNEAQLDKSGLPSDRFFAERPEGSVSTLKIQRTQQEDSAVYLCASSSWGAWTGELFFGEGSRLTVL.

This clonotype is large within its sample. The CDR3 reads CASSRQMNEKLFF. The DNA for the CDR3 is TGTGCCAGCAGCCGACAGATGAATGAAAAACTGTTTTTT. The chain employs TRBV7-9 and TRBJ1-4; TRBD1 might be the D (5 bases). Trimming pared 5 bases from V and 5 bases from J, leaving 9 bases between. CDR1 SEHNR and CDR2 FQNEAQ come from the germline V gene (reference sequence). This CDR3 comprises 13 residues.

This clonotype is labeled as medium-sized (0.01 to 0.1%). This chain's CDR3 is CASSQTGDQPQHF. The CDR3 DNA reads TGTGCCAGCAGCCAAACCGGGGATCAGCCCCAGCATTTT. The rearrangement joins TRBV3-1 to TRBJ1-5; no firm D call. With 2 bases removed from V and 5 bases from J, the gap between germline ends came to 7 bases. This CDR3 is 13 amino acids long. Germline V gene lookup returns CDR1 LGHDT and CDR2 YNNKEL (reference sequence).

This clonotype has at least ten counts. CDR3 protein: CASSLGSFSYPNEQFF. CDR3 bases: TGCGCCAGCAGCTTGGGGTCGTTCAGCTACCCCAATGAGCAGTTCTTC. The rearrangement joins TRBV5-1 to TRBJ2-1; no firm D call. The germline V and J ends were trimmed by 0 bases and 6 bases, with 16 bases remaining between them. The CDR3 is 16 amino acids. Per germline, CDR1 SGHRS and CDR2 YFSETQ.

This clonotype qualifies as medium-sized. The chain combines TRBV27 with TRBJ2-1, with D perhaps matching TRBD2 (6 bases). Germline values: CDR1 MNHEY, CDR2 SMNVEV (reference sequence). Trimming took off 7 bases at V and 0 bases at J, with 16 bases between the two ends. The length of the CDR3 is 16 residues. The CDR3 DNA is TGTGCCAGCACTTGGGGACTCCAAAGCTCCTACAATGAGCAGTTCTTC. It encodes CASTWGLQSSYNEQFF.

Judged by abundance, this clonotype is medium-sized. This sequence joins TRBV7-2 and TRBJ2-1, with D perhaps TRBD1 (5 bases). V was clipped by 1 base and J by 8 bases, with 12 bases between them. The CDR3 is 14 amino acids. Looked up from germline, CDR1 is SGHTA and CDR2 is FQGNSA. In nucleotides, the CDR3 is TGTGCCAGCAGCTTAGTGGCAGGGAAGGATGAGCAGTTCTTC. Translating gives CASSLVAGKDEQFF.

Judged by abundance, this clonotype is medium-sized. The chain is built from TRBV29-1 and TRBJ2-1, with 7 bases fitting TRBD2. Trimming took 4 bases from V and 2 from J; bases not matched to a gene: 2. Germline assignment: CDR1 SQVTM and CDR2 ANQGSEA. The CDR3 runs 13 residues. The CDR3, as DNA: TGCAGCGTTGCTAGCGGAACCTACAATGAGCAGTTCTTC. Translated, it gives CSVASGTYNEQFF.

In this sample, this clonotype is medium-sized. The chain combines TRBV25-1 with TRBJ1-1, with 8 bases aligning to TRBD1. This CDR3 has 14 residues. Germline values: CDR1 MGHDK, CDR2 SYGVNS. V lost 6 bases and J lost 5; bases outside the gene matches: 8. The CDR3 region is CASRQTGGETEAFF. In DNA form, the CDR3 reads TGTGCCAGCAGACAAACAGGGGGGGAAACTGAAGCTTTCTTT.

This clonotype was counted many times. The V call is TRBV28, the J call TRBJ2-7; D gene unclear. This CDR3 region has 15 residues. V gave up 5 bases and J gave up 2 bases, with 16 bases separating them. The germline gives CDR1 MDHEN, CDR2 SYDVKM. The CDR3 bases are TGTGCCAGCAGTCCCCACTTGGGCCTCACCTACGAGCAGTACTTC. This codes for CASSPHLGLTYEQYF.

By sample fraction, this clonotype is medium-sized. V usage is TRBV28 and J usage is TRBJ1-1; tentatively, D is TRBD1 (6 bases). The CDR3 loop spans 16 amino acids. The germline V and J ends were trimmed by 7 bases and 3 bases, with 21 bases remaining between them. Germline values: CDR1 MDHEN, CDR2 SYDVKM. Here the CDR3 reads CASIRFRGAWDTEAFF. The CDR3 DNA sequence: TGTGCCAGCATACGCTTTCGGGGGGCGTGGGACACTGAAGCTTTCTTT.

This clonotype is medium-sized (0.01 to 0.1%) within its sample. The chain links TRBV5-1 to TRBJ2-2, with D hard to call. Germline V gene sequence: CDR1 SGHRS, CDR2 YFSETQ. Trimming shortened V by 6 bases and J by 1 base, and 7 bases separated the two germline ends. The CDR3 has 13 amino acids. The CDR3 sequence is CASTLGNTGELFF. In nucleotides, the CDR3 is TGCGCCAGCACCCTCGGGAACACCGGGGAGCTGTTTTTT.

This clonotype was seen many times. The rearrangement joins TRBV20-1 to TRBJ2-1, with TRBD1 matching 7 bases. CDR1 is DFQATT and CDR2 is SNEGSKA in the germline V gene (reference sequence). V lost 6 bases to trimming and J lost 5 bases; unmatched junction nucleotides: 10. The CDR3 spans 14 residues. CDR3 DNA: TGCAGTGCCCCCAGGCCGGGACAGCACAATGAGCAGTTCTTC. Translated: CSAPRPGQHNEQFF.

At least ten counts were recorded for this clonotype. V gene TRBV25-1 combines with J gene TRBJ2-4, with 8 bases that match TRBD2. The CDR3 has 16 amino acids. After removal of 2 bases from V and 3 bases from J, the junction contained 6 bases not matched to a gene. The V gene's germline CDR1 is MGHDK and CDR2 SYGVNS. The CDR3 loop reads CASSEERRGVKNIQYF. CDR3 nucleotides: TGTGCCAGCAGTGAAGAGAGGCGGGGGGTCAAAAACATTCAGTACTTC.

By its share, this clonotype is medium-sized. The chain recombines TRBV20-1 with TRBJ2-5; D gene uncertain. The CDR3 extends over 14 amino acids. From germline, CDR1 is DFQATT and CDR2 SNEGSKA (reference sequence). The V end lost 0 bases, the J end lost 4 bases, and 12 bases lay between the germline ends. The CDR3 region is CSARDNVSPETQYF. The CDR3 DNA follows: TGCAGTGCTAGAGATAATGTCAGTCCAGAGACCCAGTACTTC.

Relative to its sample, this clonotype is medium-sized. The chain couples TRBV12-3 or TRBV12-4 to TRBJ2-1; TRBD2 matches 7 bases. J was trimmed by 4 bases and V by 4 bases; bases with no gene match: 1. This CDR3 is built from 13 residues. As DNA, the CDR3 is TGTGCCAGCAGTTCTAGCGGTTACAATGAGCAGTTCTTC. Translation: CASSSSGYNEQFF.

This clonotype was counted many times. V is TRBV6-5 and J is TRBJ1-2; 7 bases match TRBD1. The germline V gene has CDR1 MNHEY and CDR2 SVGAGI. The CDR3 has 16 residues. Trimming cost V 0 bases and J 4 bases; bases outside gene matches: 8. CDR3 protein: CASSYSTGIGTYGYTF. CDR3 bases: TGTGCCAGCAGTTACTCGACAGGGATCGGAACCTATGGCTACACCTTC.

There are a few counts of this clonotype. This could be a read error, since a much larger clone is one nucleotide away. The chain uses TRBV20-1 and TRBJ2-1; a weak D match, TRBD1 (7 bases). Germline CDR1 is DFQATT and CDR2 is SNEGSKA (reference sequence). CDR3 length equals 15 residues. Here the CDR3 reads CGAGGGSSSYNEQFF. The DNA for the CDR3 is TGCGGTGCTGGAGGGGGCTCGAGCTCCTACAATGAGCAGTTCTTC.

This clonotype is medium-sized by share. CDR3 in DNA: TGTGCCAGCAGCTTCCAGGGCAGAGAGACCCAGTACTTC. As protein: CASSFQGRETQYF. The chain recombines TRBV7-2 with TRBJ2-5, with a tentative D call TRBD1 (5 bases). The CDR3 is 13 amino acids. Germline V lookup: CDR1 SGHTA, CDR2 FQGNSA. Deletions cut 3 bases from V and 4 bases from J, with 9 bases between.

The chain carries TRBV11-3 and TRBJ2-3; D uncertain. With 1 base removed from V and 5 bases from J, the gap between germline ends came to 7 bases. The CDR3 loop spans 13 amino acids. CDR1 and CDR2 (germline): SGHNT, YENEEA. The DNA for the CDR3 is TGTGCCAGCAGCTTAGGATTTAGAGATACGCAGTATTTT. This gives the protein CASSLGFRDTQYF.

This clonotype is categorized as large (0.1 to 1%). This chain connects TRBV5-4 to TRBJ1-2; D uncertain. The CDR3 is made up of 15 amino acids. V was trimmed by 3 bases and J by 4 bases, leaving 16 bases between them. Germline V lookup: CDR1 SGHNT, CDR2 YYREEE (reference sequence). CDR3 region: CASSSSGGYGYGYTF. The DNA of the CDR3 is TGTGCCAGCAGCTCGAGCGGCGGGTATGGCTATGGCTACACCTTC.

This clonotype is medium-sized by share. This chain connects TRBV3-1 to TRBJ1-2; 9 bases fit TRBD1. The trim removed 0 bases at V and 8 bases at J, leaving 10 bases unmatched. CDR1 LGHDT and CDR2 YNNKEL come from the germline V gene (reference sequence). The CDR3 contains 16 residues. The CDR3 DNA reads TGTGCCAGCAGCCAAGAGTCGGACAGGGGAGTCGGGGGCTACACCTTC. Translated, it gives CASSQESDRGVGGYTF.

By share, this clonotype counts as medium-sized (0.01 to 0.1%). CDR3 bases: TGCAGTGCTAGAGATCGAGGGCTAGCGGGGGGGAGCACAGATACGCAGTATTTT. It is translated as CSARDRGLAGGSTDTQYF. The V gene is TRBV20-1, the J gene TRBJ2-3, with 12 bases lining up with TRBD2. V lost 0 bases, J lost 0 bases, and 7 bases stayed unmatched. Germline values: CDR1 DFQATT, CDR2 SNEGSKA (reference sequence). The CDR3 runs to 18 residues.

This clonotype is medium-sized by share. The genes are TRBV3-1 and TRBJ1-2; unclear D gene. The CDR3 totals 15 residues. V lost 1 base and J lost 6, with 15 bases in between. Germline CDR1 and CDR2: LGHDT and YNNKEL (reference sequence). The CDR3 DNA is TGTGCCAGCAGCCAAGCCTCGGGGAGTTCAAATGGCTACACCTTC. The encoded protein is CASSQASGSSNGYTF. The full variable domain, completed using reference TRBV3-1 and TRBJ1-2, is DTAVSQTPKYLVTQMGNDKSIKCEQNLGHDTMYWYKQDSKKFLKIMFSYNNKELIINETVPNRFSPKSPDKAHLNLHINSLELGDSAVYFCASSQASGSSNGYTFGSGTRLTVV.

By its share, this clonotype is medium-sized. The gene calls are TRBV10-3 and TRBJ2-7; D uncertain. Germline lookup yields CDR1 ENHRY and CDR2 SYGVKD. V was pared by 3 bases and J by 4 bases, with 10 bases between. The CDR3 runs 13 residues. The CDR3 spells CAISESAEYEQYF. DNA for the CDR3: TGTGCCATCAGTGAATCTGCGGAGTACGAGCAGTACTTC.